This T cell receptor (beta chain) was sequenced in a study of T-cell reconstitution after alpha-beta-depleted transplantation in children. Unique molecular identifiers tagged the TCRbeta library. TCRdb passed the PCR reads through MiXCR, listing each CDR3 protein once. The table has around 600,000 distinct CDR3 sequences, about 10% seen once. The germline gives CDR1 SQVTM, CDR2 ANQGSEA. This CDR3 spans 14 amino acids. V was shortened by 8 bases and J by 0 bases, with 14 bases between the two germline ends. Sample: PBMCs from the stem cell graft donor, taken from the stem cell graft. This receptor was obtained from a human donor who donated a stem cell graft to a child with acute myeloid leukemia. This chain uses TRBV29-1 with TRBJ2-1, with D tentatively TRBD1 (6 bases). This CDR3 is CSTQGSSSYNEQFF. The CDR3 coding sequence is TGCAGCACCCAGGGGTCGAGCTCCTACAATGAGCAGTTCTTC.